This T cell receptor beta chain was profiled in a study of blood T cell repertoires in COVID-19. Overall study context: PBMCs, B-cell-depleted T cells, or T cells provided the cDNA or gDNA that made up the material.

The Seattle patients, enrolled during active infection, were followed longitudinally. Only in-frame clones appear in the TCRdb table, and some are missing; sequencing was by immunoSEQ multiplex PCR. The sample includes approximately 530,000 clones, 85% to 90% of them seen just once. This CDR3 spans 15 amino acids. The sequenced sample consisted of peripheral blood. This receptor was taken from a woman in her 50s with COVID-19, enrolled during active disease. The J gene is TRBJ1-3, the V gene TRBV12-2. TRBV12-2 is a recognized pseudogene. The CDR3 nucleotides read TGTGCAAGTCGCTTAGCGCTGGGAGCTGGAAACACCATATATTTT. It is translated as CASRLALGAGNTIYF.